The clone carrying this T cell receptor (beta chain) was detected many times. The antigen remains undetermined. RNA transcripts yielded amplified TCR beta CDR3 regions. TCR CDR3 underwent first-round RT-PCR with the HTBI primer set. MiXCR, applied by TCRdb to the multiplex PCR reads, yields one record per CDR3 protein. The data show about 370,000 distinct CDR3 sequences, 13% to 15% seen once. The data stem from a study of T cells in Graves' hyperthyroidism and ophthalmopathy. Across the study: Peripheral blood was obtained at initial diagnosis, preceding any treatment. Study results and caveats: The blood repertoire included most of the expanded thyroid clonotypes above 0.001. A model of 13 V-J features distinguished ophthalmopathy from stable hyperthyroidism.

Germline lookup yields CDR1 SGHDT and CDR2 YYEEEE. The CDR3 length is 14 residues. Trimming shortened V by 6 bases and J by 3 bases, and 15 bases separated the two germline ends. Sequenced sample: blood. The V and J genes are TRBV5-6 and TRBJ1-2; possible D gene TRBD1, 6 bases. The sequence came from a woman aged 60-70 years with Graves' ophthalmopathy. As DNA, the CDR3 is TGTGCCAGCACCTCCGTGGGACACGACTATGGCTACACCTTC. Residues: CASTSVGHDYGYTF.